This is a list of T cell receptor beta chains from one sample in a study of CD8+CD57+ T cells in acquired aplastic anemia. TCRdb reanalysed the reads using MiXCR and keeps one entry per CDR3 protein. The data hold roughly 250,000 distinct CDR3 sequences, with around half observed a single time. Sequencing was carried out using sorted CD4+, CD8+, or CD8+CD57+ T cells (not recorded which) from PBMCs. The receptors originated from a human donor with aplastic anemia. Each CDR3 is given with its conserved first and last residue. A D gene is named only where the DNA matches it firmly. Part of the rows lack a size; the others show once, few, many or a class for expanded clones.

J gene,V gene,clone size,CDR3 length,D gene,CDR3 DNA,CDR3 protein
TRBJ2-3,TRBV9,once,14,.,TGTGCCAGCAGGTGGGAAGCGAACACAGATACGCAGTATTTT,CASRWEANTDTQYF
TRBJ2-1,TRBV6-1,.,11,TRBD1,TGTGCCAGCCGGACAGGGTCCGAGCAGTTCTTC,CASRTGSEQFF
TRBJ2-3,TRBV7-3,.,14,.,TGTGCCAGCAGGGGGGACGGATACACAAATACGCAGTATTTT,CASRGDGYTNTQYF
TRBJ2-7,TRBV7-9,once,13,.,TGTGCCAGCAGCACCCCAGGGGGGGACGAGCAGTACTTC,CASSTPGGDEQYF
TRBJ2-5,TRBV6-6,many,10,.,TGTGCCAGCAGACAAGAGACCCAGTACTTC,CASRQETQYF
TRBJ1-5,TRBV28,few,19,TRBD1,TGTGCCAGCAGTTTAGGATTGAGGGGGACAGGGGGTTCTTGGCAGCCCCAGCATTTT,CASSLGLRGTGGSWQPQHF
TRBJ1-6,TRBV5-1,few,14,.,TGCGCCAGCAGCTTGGGACGGATTAATTCACCCCTCCACTTT,CASSLGRINSPLHF
TRBJ1-2,TRBV29-1,.,11,TRBD1,TGCAGCGTTGGGACAGGGGCTGGCTACACCTTC,CSVGTGAGYTF
TRBJ1-2,TRBV27,few,17,.,TGTGCCAGCAGCCCAAAGGGTCTACCCCACCGGGACTATGGCTACACCTTC,CASSPKGLPHRDYGYTF
TRBJ1-6,TRBV7-8,.,12,.,TGTGCCAGCAGCCTGTCTGGACCGCCCCTCCACTTT,CASSLSGPPLHF
TRBJ2-7,TRBV30,few,12,.,TGTGCCTGGGATGGGGTCCTCTACGAGCAGTACTTC,CAWDGVLYEQYF
TRBJ2-7,TRBV20-1,.,15,TRBD1,TGCAGTGCTAGAGCCGGGACAGGGGACACCGGGGAGCTGTACTTC,CSARAGTGDTGELYF
TRBJ2-2,TRBV6-2/TRBV6-3,.,18,TRBD2,TGTGCCAGCAGCTCCATACCCGGGACGTTAGCGGGAGAAGGGGAGCTGTTTTTT,CASSSIPGTLAGEGELFF